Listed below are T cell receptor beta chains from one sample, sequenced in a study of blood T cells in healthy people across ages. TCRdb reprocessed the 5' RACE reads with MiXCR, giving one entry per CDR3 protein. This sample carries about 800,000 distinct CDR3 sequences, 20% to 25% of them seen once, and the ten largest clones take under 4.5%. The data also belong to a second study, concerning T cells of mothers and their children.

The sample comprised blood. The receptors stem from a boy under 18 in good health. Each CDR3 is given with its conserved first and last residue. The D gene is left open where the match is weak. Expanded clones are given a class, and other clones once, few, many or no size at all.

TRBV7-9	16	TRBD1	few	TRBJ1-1	TGTGCCAGCAGCTTAGGAGGGACAGGAGAGAACACTGAAGCTTTCTTT	CASSLGGTGENTEAFF
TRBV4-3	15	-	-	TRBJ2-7	TGCGCCAGCAGCCAAGAATTGGACAGAACCTACGAGCAGTACTTC	CASSQELDRTYEQYF
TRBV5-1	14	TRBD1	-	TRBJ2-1	TGCGCCAGCAGCTTGGAAGGGGGCCCCCGGGAGCAGTTCTTC	CASSLEGGPREQFF
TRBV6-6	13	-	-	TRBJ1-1	TGTGCCAGCAGTTACAACCCCAGCACTGAAGCTTTCTTT	CASSYNPSTEAFF
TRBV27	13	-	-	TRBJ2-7	TGTGCCAGCAGTTTGAGGGATACCTACGAGCAGTACTTC	CASSLRDTYEQYF
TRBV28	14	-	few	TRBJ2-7	TGTGCCAGCATAGACACCACAAGAACCTACGAGCAGTACTTC	CASIDTTRTYEQYF
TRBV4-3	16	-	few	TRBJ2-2	TGCGCCAGCAGCCAAGATAGGGCATTATACACCGGGGAGCTGTTTTTT	CASSQDRALYTGELFF
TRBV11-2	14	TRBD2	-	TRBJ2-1	TGTGCCAGCAGCTTTAGCGGGGGGGCATATGAGCAGTTCTTC	CASSFSGGAYEQFF
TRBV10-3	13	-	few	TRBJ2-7	TGTGCCATCAGTGGAGACAGTACCTACGAGCAGTACTTC	CAISGDSTYEQYF
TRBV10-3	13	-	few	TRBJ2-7	TGTGCCATCAGTGTACAGGGAGCCTACGAGCAGTACTTC	CAISVQGAYEQYF
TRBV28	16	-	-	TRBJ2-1	TGTGCCAGCGGGCTGGTTGCCGGGATTAGCATAAATGAGCAGTTCTTC	CASGLVAGISINEQFF
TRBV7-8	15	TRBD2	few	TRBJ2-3	TGTGCCAGCAGCTTAATCGGGGGGGCGGCAGATACGCAGTATTTT	CASSLIGGAADTQYF
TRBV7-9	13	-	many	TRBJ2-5	TGTGCCAGCAGCTTAGTACCACAAGAGACCCAGTACTTC	CASSLVPQETQYF
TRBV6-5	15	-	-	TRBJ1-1	TGTGCCAGCAGTTACCGGGCAGGGCTGAACACTGAAGCTTTCTTT	CASSYRAGLNTEAFF
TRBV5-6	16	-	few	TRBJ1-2	TGTGCCAGCAGCACGAGAGGGGGGTCCCCTAACTATGGCTACACCTTC	CASSTRGGSPNYGYTF
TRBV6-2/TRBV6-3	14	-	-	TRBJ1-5	TGTGCCAGCAGTTATAGTGCAGGGCATCAGCCCCAGCATTTT	CASSYSAGHQPQHF
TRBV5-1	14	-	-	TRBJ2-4	TGCGCCAGCAGCTTGGCGGGGGTCAAAAACATTCAGTACTTC	CASSLAGVKNIQYF
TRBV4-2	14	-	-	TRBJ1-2	TGTGCCAGCAGCCAAGCGACGCAACCCTATGGCTACACCTTC	CASSQATQPYGYTF
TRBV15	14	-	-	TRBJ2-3	TGTGCCACCAGCGCTCTTCTAGCTACAGATACGCAGTATTTT	CATSALLATDTQYF
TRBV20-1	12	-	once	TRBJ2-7	TGCAGCCAGCCGGGAGCCTCTTACGAGCAGTACTTC	CSQPGASYEQYF
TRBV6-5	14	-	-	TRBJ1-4	TGTGCCAGCAGTAGAGGGGCCTCAGATGAAAAACTGTTTTTT	CASSRGASDEKLFF
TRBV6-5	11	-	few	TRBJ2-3	TGTGCCAGCAGAAACGGGAATACGCAGTATTTT	CASRNGNTQYF
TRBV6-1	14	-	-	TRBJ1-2	TGTGCCAGCAGTCGAGGGGTCTCTAACTATGGCTACACCTTC	CASSRGVSNYGYTF
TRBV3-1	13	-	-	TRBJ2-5	TGTGCCAGTAGCCAAGTAATGGTGAAGACCCAGTACTTC	CASSQVMVKTQYF
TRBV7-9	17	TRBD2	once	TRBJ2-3	TGTGCCAGCAGCACCACATGGGGCGGGGGACGCACAGATACGCAGTATTTT	CASSTTWGGGRTDTQYF
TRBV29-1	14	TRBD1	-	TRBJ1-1	TGCAGCGTTGAGGACTGGACAGGGAGTACTGAAGCCTTCTTT	CSVEDWTGSTEAFF
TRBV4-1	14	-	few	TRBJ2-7	TGCGCCAGCAGCCAAGATACAAACCCCTACGAGCAGTACTTC	CASSQDTNPYEQYF
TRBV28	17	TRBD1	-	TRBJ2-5	TGTGCCAGCAGTGCACGAGGACAGGGGGCGCCTGAAGAGACCCAGTACTTC	CASSARGQGAPEETQYF
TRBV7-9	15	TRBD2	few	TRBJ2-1	TGTGCCAGCAGCCTGCCCGGACTAGCGGTCAATGAGCAGTTCTTC	CASSLPGLAVNEQFF
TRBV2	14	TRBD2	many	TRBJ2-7	TGTGCCAGCTGGGCGGGAGAGAGGCGGTACGAGCAGTACTTC	CASWAGERRYEQYF
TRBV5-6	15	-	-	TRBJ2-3	TGTGCCAGCAGCTTGGTTAGCGGAGGCACAGATACGCAGTATTTT	CASSLVSGGTDTQYF
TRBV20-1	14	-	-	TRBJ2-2	TGCAGTGCGGGCCAGGGGATCGGCACCGGGGGGCTGTTTTTT	CSAGQGIGTGGLFF
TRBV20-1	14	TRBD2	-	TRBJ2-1	TGCAGTGCTTTAGGTGGGGCTAGCGGCAATGAGCTGTTCTTC	CSALGGASGNELFF
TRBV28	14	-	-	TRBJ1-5	TGTGCCAGCAGCCGCGCCGGGGGGAGTCAGCCCCAGCATTTT	CASSRAGGSQPQHF
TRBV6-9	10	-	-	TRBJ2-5	TGTGCCGAGGGCGCAGAGACCCAGTACTTC	CAEGAETQYF
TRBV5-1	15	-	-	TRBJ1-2	TGCGCCAGCAGCTTGGTGGGCCCCGCAGTCTATGGCTACACCTTC	CASSLVGPAVYGYTF
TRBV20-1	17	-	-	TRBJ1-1	TGCAGTGCTAGTCCCGGTTTAGGATCAGGGCGGAACACTGAAGCTTTCTTT	CSASPGLGSGRNTEAFF
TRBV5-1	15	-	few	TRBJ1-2	TGCGCCAGCACTCCTGAGGGGGGCCTCGGTGGTGGCTACACCTTC	CASTPEGGLGGGYTF
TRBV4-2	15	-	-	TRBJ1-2	TGTGCCAGCAGCCAAGTAGGGGATGCGAACTATGGCTACACCTTC	CASSQVGDANYGYTF
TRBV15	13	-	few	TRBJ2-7	TGTGCCACCGCGCCGGGCAGCCCTTACGAGCAGTACTTC	CATAPGSPYEQYF
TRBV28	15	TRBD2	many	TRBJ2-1	TGTGCCAGCAGCCCCAGCGGGGGGCTCTACAATGAGCAGTTCTTC	CASSPSGGLYNEQFF
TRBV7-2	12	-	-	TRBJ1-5	TGTGCCAGCAGCTTAGAGACCGGTCCCCAGCATTTT	CASSLETGPQHF
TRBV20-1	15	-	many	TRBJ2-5	TGCAGTGCTAGAGACCCCGGGACAAACCAAGAGACCCAGTACTTC	CSARDPGTNQETQYF
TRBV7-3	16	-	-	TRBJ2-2	TGTGCCAGCAGCCAGGATGGGACAACGAACACCGGGGAGCTGTTTTTT	CASSQDGTTNTGELFF
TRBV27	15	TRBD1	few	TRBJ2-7	TGTGCCAGCAGGAACAACGGACAGGTCTTCAACGAGCAGTACTTC	CASRNNGQVFNEQYF
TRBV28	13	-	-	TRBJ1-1	TGTGCCAGCTGGGACGGAGAGAACACTGAAGCTTTCTTT	CASWDGENTEAFF
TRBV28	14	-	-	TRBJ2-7	TGTGCCAGCAGTGGTCCGGGACTTACCTACGAGCAGTACTTC	CASSGPGLTYEQYF
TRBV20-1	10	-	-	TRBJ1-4	TGCAGTGCTTCTGAGGAAAAACTGTTTTTT	CSASEEKLFF
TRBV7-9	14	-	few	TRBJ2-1	TGTGCCAGCAGCTTAGGTGGGGCGAACAATGAGCAGTTCTTC	CASSLGGANNEQFF
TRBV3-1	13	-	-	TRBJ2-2	TGTGCCAGCAGCCAAGCCCGGACAGGGGAGCTGTTTTTT	CASSQARTGELFF
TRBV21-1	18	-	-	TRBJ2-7	TGTGCCAGCAGCACCCGTCAACTTCAGGGGCGTGCCGACTACGAGCAGTACTTC	CASSTRQLQGRADYEQYF
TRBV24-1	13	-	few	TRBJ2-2	TGTGCCACCAGTGCACCGAACACCGGGGAGCTGTTTTTT	CATSAPNTGELFF
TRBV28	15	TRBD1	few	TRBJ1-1	TGTGCCAGCAGTTTACGAGGCAGGGGGCACACTGAAGCTTTCTTT	CASSLRGRGHTEAFF
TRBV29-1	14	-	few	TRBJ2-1	TGCAGCGTTGAAGAGGACCACTCCTACAATGAGCAGTTCTTC	CSVEEDHSYNEQFF
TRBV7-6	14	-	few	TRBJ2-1	TGTGCCAGCAGCTTAGCGGGAGGCCACAATGAGCAGTTCTTC	CASSLAGGHNEQFF
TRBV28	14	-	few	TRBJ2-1	TGTGCCAGCAGTTTAAGAATTAGCGTCGATGAGCAGTTCTTC	CASSLRISVDEQFF
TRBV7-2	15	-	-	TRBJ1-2	TGTGCCAACAGCCAACGACCCGGGACTAACTATGGCTACACCTTC	CANSQRPGTNYGYTF
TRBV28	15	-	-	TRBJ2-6	TGTGCCAGCAGTGCCAGTTACTCTGGGGCCAACGTCCTGACTTTC	CASSASYSGANVLTF